The clone carrying this T cell receptor (beta chain) was picked up a small number of times. The data originate from a study of cytomegalovirus exposure and HLA in healthy donors. Primers: 60 Vbeta forward and 13 Jbeta reverse. TCRdb's copy holds only in-frame clones and misses some; the assay was immunoSEQ multiplex PCR. The sample has about 110,000 clones, 76% seen once; the top ten hold around 15%. CDR1 is MNHNS, CDR2 SASEGT, per germline. The CDR3 length is 15 residues. Germline trimming cut 4 bases from V and 4 bases from J; bases unmatched to any gene: 4. The sequence was obtained from a man younger than 45 in good health and CMV-seropositive. The chain uses TRBV6-1 and TRBJ2-3; 11 nucleotides line up with TRBD2. The sample consisted of PBMCs. CDR3 DNA: TGTGCCAGCAGTGCCGGGACTAGCGGCCCAGATACGCAGTATTTT. Its protein is CASSAGTSGPDTQYF.